This TCR beta chain was obtained from a study of Ad26.COV2.S vaccination and SARS-CoV-2 variants. Noted treatment: about 20 received Ad26.COV2.S at low or high dose, single or two shots; about 5 received placebo; per-sample allocation not given. Day 63 after the first vaccine or placebo injection was the time point for sampling. Repertoires were generated with immunoSEQ multiplex PCR, while TCRdb's copy carries only in-frame clones and drops some. The sample lists over 400,000 clones; less than 95% were seen once. The germline gives CDR1 SGHRS, CDR2 YFSETQ. The CDR3 covers 16 residues. V was pared by 4 bases and J by 6 bases, with 19 bases between.

The sequence derives from a person between 18 and 65 years old who received the Ad26.COV2.S COVID-19 vaccine or a placebo. The chain carries TRBV5-1 and TRBJ2-2, with D possibly TRBD2 on 5 matching bases. The material sequenced was peripheral blood, taken in a trial of Ad26.COV2.S vaccine versus placebo. This chain's CDR3 is CASSEELVLVSGELFF. CDR3 DNA sequence: TGCGCCAGCAGCGAAGAACTAGTTCTCGTTTCCGGGGAGCTGTTTTTT.